What follows are 27 T cell receptor beta chains derived from one specimen sequenced in a study of OX40 agonist ivuxolimab in advanced cancers. Clones were read by immunoSEQ multiplex PCR, and TCRdb kept only the in-frame ones, dropping some. Among approximately 24,000 clones listed, 84% were seen once. This specimen consisted of CD4+ or CD8+ T cells sorted from blood, obtained in a trial of the OX40 agonist ivuxolimab. These receptors were obtained from an adult with an advanced solid tumor such as melanoma, head and neck, liver or kidney cancer.

The chain joins TRBV11-2 to TRBJ1-1; D is unclear. V was trimmed by 0 bases and J by 11 bases, leaving 10 bases between them. Germline V CDR1 and CDR2: SGHAT, FQNNGV. This CDR3 is built from 12 residues. The CDR3 here is CASSLDAGWAFF. The CDR3 bases are TGTGCCAGCAGCTTAGATGCGGGATGGGCTTTCTTT.

V gene TRBV5-1 combines with J gene TRBJ2-1, with 11 nucleotides matching TRBD2. Germline V gene data show CDR1 as SGHRS and CDR2 as YFSETQ. CDR3 size: 15 residues. J gave up 6 bases and V 4 bases, and 6 bases lay outside the gene matches. The CDR3: CASSPGLAGSNEQFF. The CDR3 bases are TGCGCCAGCAGCCCCGGACTAGCGGGTAGCAATGAGCAGTTCTTC. The entire variable domain, with the rest obtained from reference TRBV5-1 and TRBJ2-1, is as follows: KAGVTQTPRYLIKTRGQQVTLSCSPISGHRSVSWYQQTPGQGLQFLFEYFSETQRNKGNFPGRFSGRQFSNSRSEMNVSTLELGDSALYLCASSPGLAGSNEQFFGPGTRLTVL.

The V gene is TRBV7-8, the J gene TRBJ1-1; D is uncertain. The V gene's germline CDR1 is SGHVS and CDR2 FQNEAQ. The V end lost 5 bases, the J end lost 4 bases, and 14 bases lay between the germline ends. The CDR3 runs to 14 residues. CDR3 protein: CASSRATQGTEAFF. CDR3 sequence (DNA): TGTGCCAGCAGCCGGGCGACCCAAGGCACTGAAGCTTTCTTT. Full variable domain (missing parts from reference TRBV7-8 and TRBJ1-1): GAGVSQSPRYKVAKRGQDVALRCDPISGHVSLFWYQQALGQGPEFLTYFQNEAQLDKSGLPSDRFFAERPEGSVSTLKIQRTQQEDSAVYLCASSRATQGTEAFFGQGTRLTVV.

This clone appeared once. The V gene is TRBV19, the J gene TRBJ2-3; D gene ambiguous. Looked up from germline, CDR1 is LNHDA and CDR2 is SQIVND (reference sequence). The CDR3 length is 13 residues. V lost 5 bases and J 1 base, leaving 7 bases between the germline ends. CDR3 loop: CASSPRGTDTQYF. The CDR3 DNA follows: TGTGCCAGTAGTCCCCGAGGCACAGATACGCAGTATTTT.

The rearrangement joins TRBV29-1 to TRBJ1-4; D uncertain. V lost 5 bases and J 0 bases, leaving 13 bases between the germline ends. CDR1 and CDR2 from the germline V gene are SQVTM and ANQGSEA. The CDR3 length is 15 residues. The CDR3 protein is CSVFNADATNEKLFF. Written as DNA, the CDR3 is TGCAGCGTTTTTAATGCGGATGCAACTAATGAAAAACTGTTTTTT.

This clone was detected only once. This chain links TRBV18 with TRBJ1-5; possible D gene TRBD1, 5 bases. The CDR3 has 14 residues. Trimming left V 2 bases short and J 2 bases short, with 7 bases between. Germline lookup yields CDR1 KGHSH and CDR2 LQKENI. Written as DNA, the CDR3 is TGTGCCAGCTCACCAGGGGACGGCAATCAGCCCCAGCATTTT. The encoded protein is CASSPGDGNQPQHF.

The chain carries TRBV2 and TRBJ2-1; no clear D gene. From germline, CDR1 is SNHLY and CDR2 FYNNEI. V was shortened by 3 bases and J by 7 bases, with 10 bases between the two germline ends. The CDR3 loop spans 13 amino acids. CDR3 in DNA: TGTGCCAGCAGTGAGGGGATTCAGAATGAGCAGTTCTTC. Protein product: CASSEGIQNEQFF.

The V call is TRBV11-2, the J call TRBJ1-3; D gene uncertain. The germline gives CDR1 SGHAT, CDR2 FQNNGV. V shed 4 bases and J shed 2 bases, with 6 bases lying between them. The CDR3 is made up of 13 amino acids. The CDR3 DNA reads TGTGCCAGCAGCTCGGGAGCTGGAAACACCATATATTTT. Translation gives CASSSGAGNTIYF.

The rearrangement uses TRBV4-3 and TRBJ2-6, with 9 bases aligning to TRBD1. The CDR3 has 20 amino acids. Germline V gene data show CDR1 as LGHNA and CDR2 as YSLEER. The J segment lost 1 base and the V segment lost 0 bases, leaving 10 bases of the junction unmatched. The CDR3 bases are TGCGCCAGCAGCCAAGATTGGGGGACAGGGACACTGTCTGGGGCCAACGTCCTGACTTTC. Encoded protein: CASSQDWGTGTLSGANVLTF.

Details on this clone: At one boundary the junction diverges from the germline segment, which might be a read error. The chain is built from TRBV6-1 and TRBJ2-7, with a weak D call TRBD1 (6 bases). Germline V gives CDR1 MNHNS, CDR2 SASEGT. The CDR3 has 14 amino acids. CDR3 nucleotide sequence: TGTGCCAGCAGCGAAGTCGACAGGTTCTACGAGCAGTACTTC. Its protein is CASSEVDRFYEQYF.

The chain couples TRBV18 to TRBJ1-5; D ambiguous. With 2 bases removed from V and 1 base from J, the gap between germline ends came to 6 bases. Germline CDR1 and CDR2: KGHSH and LQKENI. The CDR3 has 14 residues. CDR3 DNA sequence: TGTGCCAGCTCACCAACCCAGAGCAATCAGCCCCAGCATTTT. This codes for CASSPTQSNQPQHF. Variable domain in full (rest from reference TRBV18 and TRBJ1-5): NAGVMQNPRHLVRRRGQEARLRCSPMKGHSHVYWYRQLPEEGLKFMVYLQKENIIDESGMPKERFSAEFPKEGPSILRIQQVVRGDSAAYFCASSPTQSNQPQHFGDGTRLSIL.

The CDR3 DNA reads TGTGCCAGCTCACCCTCAGACGAAAAACTGTTTTTT. Its protein is CASSPSDEKLFF. The genes are TRBV18 and TRBJ1-4; D uncertain. CDR1 and CDR2 from the germline V gene are KGHSH and LQKENI. The V gene lost 3 bases and the J gene lost 8 bases, with 7 bases spanning the gap. CDR3 length: 12 residues.

The rearrangement uses TRBV7-3 and TRBJ2-3; 9 bases fit TRBD2. The trim removed 2 bases at V and 6 bases at J, leaving 6 bases unmatched. The CDR3 is 15 residues long. CDR1 is SGHTA, CDR2 FQGTGA, per germline. CDR3 residues: CASSLSAGGLDTQYF. The CDR3 DNA follows: TGTGCCAGCAGCTTATCTGCGGGGGGGCTTGATACGCAGTATTTT.

The CDR3 reads CAWSPSGLAAEQYF. The CDR3 coding sequence is TGTGCCTGGAGTCCATCGGGACTAGCGGCCGAGCAGTACTTC. The chain employs TRBV30 and TRBJ2-7; 11 bases fit TRBD2. This CDR3 contains 14 residues. Losses at the gene ends were 2 bases for V and 6 bases for J; bases not matched to a gene: 6. Germline CDR1 is GTSNPN and CDR2 is SVGIG (reference sequence).

The chain couples TRBV7-8 to TRBJ2-2; the match to TRBD2 covers 8 bases. The germline V gene encodes CDR1 SGHVS and CDR2 FQNEAQ. The V and J ends lost 4 bases and 3 bases, in that order; junction bases with no gene match: 1. The CDR3 has 14 residues. The CDR3 nucleotides are TGTGCCAGCAGCTCCGGGGGGGACACCGGGGAGCTGTTTTTT. Translation: CASSSGGDTGELFF. The full variable domain, rest sourced from reference TRBV7-8 and TRBJ2-2, is GAGVSQSPRYKVAKRGQDVALRCDPISGHVSLFWYQQALGQGPEFLTYFQNEAQLDKSGLPSDRFFAERPEGSVSTLKIQRTQQEDSAVYLCASSSGGDTGELFFGEGSRLTVL.

This clone was counted a few times. The chain has TRBV2 and TRBJ2-7, with D perhaps matching TRBD1 (6 bases). V lost 3 bases and J 4 bases, leaving 13 bases between the germline ends. The germline gives CDR1 SNHLY, CDR2 FYNNEI. This CDR3 has 14 amino acids. This CDR3 is CASSDRGGRYEQYF. The CDR3 DNA follows: TGTGCCAGCAGTGACAGGGGCGGACGATACGAGCAGTACTTC.

The chain employs TRBV11-1 and TRBJ1-6, with a tentative D call TRBD1 (5 bases). CDR3 length: 17 amino acids. The V end lost 4 bases, the J end lost 9 bases, and 22 bases lay between the germline ends. Germline CDR1 and CDR2: SGHAT and FQDESV (reference sequence). Here the CDR3 reads CASSSHDKRGGRSPLHF. In DNA, the CDR3 is TGTGCCAGCAGCTCGCACGATAAAAGGGGAGGTCGTTCACCCCTCCACTTT.

The J gene is TRBJ2-3, the V gene TRBV5-1; D remains unclear. The CDR3 is 15 amino acids. The V gene lost 0 bases and the J gene lost 5 bases, with 13 bases spanning the gap. The germline CDR1 and CDR2 sequences are SGHRS and YFSETQ. This chain's CDR3 is CASSLARSTLDTQYF. The CDR3 nucleotides read TGCGCCAGCAGCTTGGCTCGGTCCACATTAGATACGCAGTATTTT.

In nucleotides, the CDR3 is TGTGCCAGCAGTTTGTATTGGACAGGTAACTACAATGAGCAGTTCTTC. This gives the protein CASSLYWTGNYNEQFF. The genes are TRBV27 and TRBJ2-1, with TRBD1 matching 7 bases. The germline gives CDR1 MNHEY, CDR2 SMNVEV (reference sequence). Unmatched junction bases numbered 8, after V lost 3 bases and J lost 3 bases. This CDR3 region has 16 residues.

V and J are TRBV4-1 and TRBJ2-7, with D possibly matching TRBD1 (6 bases). The CDR3 is 14 amino acids. Trimming left V 4 bases short and J 2 bases short, with 12 bases between. Germline V gene lookup returns CDR1 MGHRA and CDR2 YSYEKL. Written as DNA, the CDR3 is TGCGCCAGCAGCCCGAGGACAGTAACCTACGAGCAGTACTTC. Translated: CASSPRTVTYEQYF.

This clone was seen only once. This chain connects TRBV10-3 to TRBJ2-3; 12 bases are shared with TRBD2. This CDR3 has 16 amino acids. The germline V gene has CDR1 ENHRY and CDR2 SYGVKD. V shed 3 bases and J 0 bases; nucleotides not matched to a gene: 1. In nucleotides, the CDR3 is TGTGCCATCAGTGATGGACTAGCGGGGAGCACAGATACGCAGTATTTT. This encodes CAISDGLAGSTDTQYF.

The chain recombines TRBV5-6 with TRBJ1-1; no definite D call. V was cut by 0 bases and J by 5 bases, with 8 bases left in between. The CDR3 consists of 13 residues. Looked up from germline, CDR1 is SGHDT and CDR2 is YYEEEE. The CDR3 protein is CASSLDWGTEAFF. DNA of the CDR3: TGTGCCAGCAGCTTGGACTGGGGTACTGAAGCTTTCTTT.

The chain is built from TRBV7-6 and TRBJ2-7; TRBD2 is a possible D gene (6 bases). The V gene's germline CDR1 is SGHVS and CDR2 FNYEAQ. Trimming stripped 3 bases from V and 5 bases from J, with 14 bases between. This CDR3 has 14 amino acids. CDR3 loop: CASSLGGFGNEQYF. CDR3 DNA sequence: TGTGCCAGCAGCTTGGGGGGTTTTGGGAACGAGCAGTACTTC.

V usage is TRBV9 and J usage is TRBJ1-2; D perhaps matches TRBD1 (5 bases). V was pared by 4 bases and J by 4 bases, with 14 bases between. This CDR3 has 14 amino acids. CDR1 and CDR2 from the germline V gene are SGDLS and YYNGEE. This CDR3 reads CASSLEAGSYGYTF. CDR3 sequence (DNA): TGTGCCAGCAGCTTAGAGGCAGGGAGCTATGGCTACACCTTC.

The genes are TRBV13 and TRBJ2-7; the D gene is possibly TRBD2 (6 bases). V was clipped by 2 bases and J by 6 bases, with 14 bases between them. The CDR3 extends over 14 amino acids. Germline V lookup: CDR1 PRHDT, CDR2 FYEKMQ (reference sequence). DNA of the CDR3: TGTGCCAGCAGCTTATTCGGGGGAAGTGCCGAGCAGTACTTC. Residues: CASSLFGGSAEQYF. The whole variable domain, filled in from reference TRBV13 and TRBJ2-7, reads AAGVIQSPRHLIKEKRETATLKCYPIPRHDTVYWYQQGPGQDPQFLISFYEKMQSDKGSIPDRFSAQQFSDYHSELNMSSLELGDSALYFCASSLFGGSAEQYFGPGTRLTVT.

This clone was picked up one time. V is TRBV5-4 and J is TRBJ2-7; TRBD2 might be the D (6 bases). Deletions cut 1 base from V and 3 bases from J, with 20 bases between. Germline CDR1 and CDR2: SGHNT and YYREEE (reference sequence). The CDR3 has 17 amino acids. CDR3 protein: CASSLLGGTQNLYEQYF. The CDR3 DNA sequence: TGTGCCAGCAGCTTGCTTGGTGGGACTCAAAACCTCTACGAGCAGTACTTC.

This chain's CDR3 is CASSIGLARDTQYF. In DNA, the CDR3 is TGTGCCAGTAGTATAGGACTAGCGAGGGATACGCAGTATTTT. This chain connects TRBV19 to TRBJ2-3; 8 positions agree with TRBD2. In germline, CDR1 is LNHDA, CDR2 SQIVND (reference sequence). This CDR3 has 14 residues. J gave up 6 bases and V 1 base, and 3 bases lay outside the gene matches.